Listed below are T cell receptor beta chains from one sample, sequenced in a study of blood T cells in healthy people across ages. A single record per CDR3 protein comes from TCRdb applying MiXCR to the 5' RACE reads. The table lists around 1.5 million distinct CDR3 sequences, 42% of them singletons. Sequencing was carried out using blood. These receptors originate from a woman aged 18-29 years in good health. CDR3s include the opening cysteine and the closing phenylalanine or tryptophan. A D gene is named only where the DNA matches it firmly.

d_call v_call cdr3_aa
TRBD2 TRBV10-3 CATTGGEETQYF
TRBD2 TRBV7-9 CASTSGIGGNEQFF
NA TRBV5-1 CASSTGGPAEGALHF
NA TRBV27 CASSRAAGNVNYGYTF
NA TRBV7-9 CASSPIPGEVPYGYTF
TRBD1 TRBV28 CASSLGQGLFF
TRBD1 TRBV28 CASSKPGQGVEQYF
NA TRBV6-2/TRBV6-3 CASSRPMGEKLFF
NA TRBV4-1 CASSQDGAGDQPQHF
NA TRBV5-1 CASSSSSGTTNGYTF
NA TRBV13 CASSLTPSEIQYF
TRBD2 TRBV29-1 CSVEGGVSGRTDNEQYF
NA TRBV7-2 CASSSNHEQFF
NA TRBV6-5 CASSYRKGYEQYF
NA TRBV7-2 CASILNNRGEAFF
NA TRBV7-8 CASSLEGIPPTDTQYF
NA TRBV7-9 CASSSGALNEKLFF
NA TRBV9 CASSPGLTATNEKLFF
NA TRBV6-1 CASSESRGSYEQYF
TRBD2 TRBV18 CASSPTSGSASYEQYF
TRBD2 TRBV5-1 CASSSLTSGQETQYF
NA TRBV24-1 CATRPSAVFSYEQYF
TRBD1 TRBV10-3 CAISGEQGYNSPLHF
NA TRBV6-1 CASSEGWRSGYTF
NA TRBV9 CASSGGTFATQYF
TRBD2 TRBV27 CASSFYSSGVETQYF
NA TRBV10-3 CAISEVGEADTQYF
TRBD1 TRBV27 CASRDIPFPGGLDTQYF
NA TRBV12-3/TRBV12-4 CASSLNPLLTGANVLTF